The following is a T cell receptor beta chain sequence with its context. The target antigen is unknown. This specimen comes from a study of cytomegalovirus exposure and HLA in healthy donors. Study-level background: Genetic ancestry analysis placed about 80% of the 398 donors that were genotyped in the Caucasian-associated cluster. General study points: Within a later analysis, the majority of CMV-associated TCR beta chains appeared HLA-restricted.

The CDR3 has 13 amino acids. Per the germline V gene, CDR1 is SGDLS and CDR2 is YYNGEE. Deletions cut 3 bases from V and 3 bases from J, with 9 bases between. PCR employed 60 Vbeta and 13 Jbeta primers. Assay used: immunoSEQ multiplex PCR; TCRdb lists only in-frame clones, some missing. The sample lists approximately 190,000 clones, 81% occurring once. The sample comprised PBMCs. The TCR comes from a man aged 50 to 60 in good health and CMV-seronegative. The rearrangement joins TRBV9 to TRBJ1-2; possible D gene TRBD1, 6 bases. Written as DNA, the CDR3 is TGTGCCAGCAGCGCAGGGGTGTACTATGGCTACACCTTC. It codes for CASSAGVYYGYTF.